The 19 T cell receptor beta chains below all came from one sample that was sequenced in a study of T cells in localized non-small cell lung cancer. Libraries were prepared by immunoSEQ multiplex PCR; TCRdb keeps only in-frame clonotypes and omits some of them. Counted here are some 1,800 clones, 25% occurring once; the ten biggest clones make up under 25%. The sequenced sample was normal lung tissue next to the tumor, obtained before any cancer treatment. These receptors were taken from a female donor older than 55 with stage I lung adenocarcinoma.

This clone came up a few times. The chain recombines TRBV28 with TRBJ1-2; tentative D call: TRBD1 (6 bases). V lost 6 bases and J lost 5, with 16 bases in between. Germline loops: CDR1 MDHEN, CDR2 SYDVKM. The CDR3 runs 14 residues. The CDR3 here is CASSPGGGSYGYTF. The CDR3 coding sequence is TGTGCCAGCAGCCCAGGCGGGGGCAGTTATGGCTACACCTTC.

The chain joins TRBV9 to TRBJ2-1; possibly TRBD1 or TRBD2 for D (5 bases each). Deletions cut 5 bases from V and 0 bases from J, with 15 bases between. Germline values: CDR1 SGDLS, CDR2 YYNGEE. This CDR3 comprises 16 residues. In nucleotides, the CDR3 is TGTGCCAGCAGGGGGGAGCGGTTGAGCTCCTACAATGAGCAGTTCTTC. Translated: CASRGERLSSYNEQFF.

This clone appeared once. The chain employs TRBV5-1 and TRBJ2-1; TRBD2 agrees at 7 bases. V lost 6 bases, J lost 8 bases, and 14 bases stayed unmatched. The CDR3 is 15 amino acids. Germline V CDR1 and CDR2: SGHRS, YFSETQ. The DNA for the CDR3 is TGCGCCAGCACGGGGGGAGGGCTCAGAATGGATGAGCAGTTCTTC. Translated, it gives CASTGGGLRMDEQFF.

This clone was picked up a small number of times. CDR3: CAARTSGIGGELFF. The DNA for the CDR3 is TGTGCCGCGAGGACTAGCGGGATTGGCGGGGAGCTGTTTTTT. The genes are TRBV9 and TRBJ2-2, with 12 bases matching TRBD2. Germline assignment: CDR1 SGDLS and CDR2 YYNGEE. V shed 10 bases and J 7 bases; nucleotides not matched to a gene: 8. The length of the CDR3 is 14 residues.

The rearrangement joins TRBV9 to TRBJ2-7, with 7 bases that match TRBD2. The germline V gene encodes CDR1 SGDLS and CDR2 YYNGEE. The CDR3 is 14 residues long. V lost 1 base, J lost 5 bases, and 6 bases stayed unmatched. The CDR3 is CASSVRGSGDEQYF. Here the CDR3 DNA reads TGTGCCAGCAGCGTACGCGGGAGTGGGGACGAGCAGTACTTC. Variable domain in full (rest from reference TRBV9 and TRBJ2-7): DSGVTQTPKHLITATGQRVTLRCSPRSGDLSVYWYQQSLDQGLQFLIQYYNGEERAKGNILERFSAQQFPDLHSELNLSSLELGDSALYFCASSVRGSGDEQYFGPGTRLTVT.

In this sample, this clone turned up a few times. The chain recombines TRBV28 with TRBJ2-5; no clear D. This CDR3 has 14 residues. Germline V CDR1 and CDR2: MDHEN, SYDVKM. Trimming took off 6 bases at V and 1 base at J, with 12 bases between the two ends. The CDR3 sequence is CASSRDGFQETQYF. For the CDR3, the DNA is TGTGCCAGCAGCAGAGACGGTTTCCAAGAGACCCAGTACTTC.

By sample share, this clone is large. This chain uses TRBV9 with TRBJ1-1, with TRBD1 identical over 10 bases. There are 18 residues in the CDR3. Trimming removed 2 bases from V and 4 bases from J; junction bases left unmatched: 14. Looked up from germline, CDR1 is SGDLS and CDR2 is YYNGEE. The CDR3: CASSVEDRGRVLGTEAFF. In DNA form, the CDR3 reads TGTGCCAGCAGCGTGGAGGACAGGGGGAGAGTATTGGGCACTGAAGCTTTCTTT.

This clone was found a few times. The gene calls are TRBV11-3 and TRBJ1-5; tentatively, D is TRBD1 (5 bases). The ends were cut back, 3 bases at V and 1 base at J, with 10 bases in the middle. Germline values: CDR1 SGHNT, CDR2 YENEEA. The CDR3 loop spans 15 amino acids. The CDR3 DNA reads as TGTGCCAGCAGCTTGATCCGGGACAGCAATCAGCCCCAGCATTTT. This codes for CASSLIRDSNQPQHF.

The J gene is TRBJ1-5, the V gene TRBV6-8; 7 bases line up with TRBD1. Germline V CDR1 and CDR2: MNHGY, SAAAGT. The CDR3 has 14 amino acids. J was trimmed by 5 bases and V by 6 bases; bases with no gene match: 7. CDR3 amino acids: CASSQGEGYQPQHF. The CDR3 nucleotides are TGTGCCAGCAGCCAGGGGGAGGGTTATCAGCCCCAGCATTTT.

The sample holds a few counts of this clone. The chain recombines TRBV15 with TRBJ2-7; 11 bases map to TRBD1. The CDR3 has 15 amino acids. Germline values: CDR1 LNHNV, CDR2 YYDKDF (reference sequence). After removal of 5 bases from V and 8 bases from J, the junction contained 11 bases not matched to a gene. The CDR3 sequence is CATSRGSGQGAKQYF. Written as DNA, the CDR3 is TGTGCCACCAGCCGAGGAAGCGGACAGGGGGCAAAGCAGTACTTC.

This clone has just a few counts. The chain recombines TRBV10-2 with TRBJ1-1, with a weak D call TRBD1 (5 bases). Germline assignment: CDR1 WSHSY and CDR2 SAAADI. V was pared by 3 bases and J by 1 base, with 9 bases between. The CDR3 covers 14 residues. This chain's CDR3 is CASSDQDRNTEAFF. CDR3 in DNA: TGCGCCAGCAGTGACCAAGACAGGAACACTGAAGCTTTCTTT.

The chain employs TRBV18 and TRBJ1-2; weak D call: TRBD1 (6 bases). The germline V gene encodes CDR1 KGHSH and CDR2 LQKENI. The CDR3 is 15 residues long. The V gene lost 3 bases and the J gene lost 3 bases, with 14 bases spanning the gap. CDR3 sequence: CASSPDSPEYYGYTF. As DNA, the CDR3 is TGTGCCAGCTCACCGGACAGCCCAGAATACTATGGCTACACCTTC. Full variable domain (remainder filled in from reference TRBV18 and TRBJ1-2): NAGVMQNPRHLVRRRGQEARLRCSPMKGHSHVYWYRQLPEEGLKFMVYLQKENIIDESGMPKERFSAEFPKEGPSILRIQQVVRGDSAAYFCASSPDSPEYYGYTFGSGTRLTVV.

The gene calls are TRBV18 and TRBJ1-1, with D tentatively TRBD1 (6 bases). V was cut by 5 bases and J by 1 base, with 8 bases left in between. This CDR3 is 13 amino acids long. CDR1 and CDR2 (germline): KGHSH, LQKENI. The CDR3 nucleotides read TGTGCCAGCTCAATGACAGGGAACACTGAAGCTTTCTTT. Its protein product is CASSMTGNTEAFF.

This clone was observed a few times. This chain links TRBV9 with TRBJ1-2; D gene uncertain. V shed 9 bases and J shed 4 bases, with 13 bases lying between them. This CDR3 has 12 amino acids. The germline V gene has CDR1 SGDLS and CDR2 YYNGEE. The CDR3 spells CATTPETYGYTF. CDR3 nucleotide sequence: TGTGCCACCACTCCTGAGACCTATGGCTACACCTTC.

This clone qualifies as large. The rearrangement uses TRBV28 and TRBJ1-4; D is unresolved. Trimming pared 5 bases from V and 11 bases from J, leaving 12 bases between. Germline CDR1 and CDR2: MDHEN and SYDVKM. CDR3 size: 12 residues. CDR3 protein: CASSPPRGKLFF. As DNA, the CDR3 is TGTGCCAGCAGTCCACCAAGAGGGAAACTGTTTTTT. The full variable domain, its missing parts supplied by reference TRBV28 and TRBJ1-4, is DVKVTQSSRYLVKRTGEKVFLECVQDMDHENMFWYRQDPGLGLRLIYFSYDVKMKEKGDIPEGYSVSREKKERFSLILESASTNQTSMYLCASSPPRGKLFFGSGTQLSVL.

This clone counts as large (0.1 to 1%). An end of the junction does not agree with germline; a read error may underlie this. CDR3 in amino acids: CSGGQGLYKEQFF. The DNA of the CDR3 is TGCAGCGGTGGGCAGGGCCTTTACAAGGAGCAGTTCTTC. V gene TRBV29-1 combines with J gene TRBJ2-1, with D perhaps matching TRBD1 (5 bases). Per germline, CDR1 SQVTM and CDR2 ANQGSEA. The CDR3 spans 13 residues.

The chain joins TRBV11-3 to TRBJ2-1; D perhaps matches TRBD1 (6 bases). Germline CDR1 is SGHNT and CDR2 is YENEEA. There are 15 residues in the CDR3. V was pared by 6 bases and J by 4 bases, with 16 bases between. CDR3 amino acids: CASSFRDRNYNEQFF. Written as DNA, the CDR3 is TGTGCCAGCAGTTTTAGAGACAGGAATTACAATGAGCAGTTCTTC. Variable domain in full (rest from reference TRBV11-3 and TRBJ2-1): EAGVVQSPRYKIIEKKQPVAFWCNPISGHNTLYWYLQNLGQGPELLIRYENEEAVDDSQLPKDRFSAERLKGVDSTLKIQPAELGDSAVYLCASSFRDRNYNEQFFGPGTRLTVL.

The chain joins TRBV30 to TRBJ2-1; 16 nucleotides line up with TRBD2. CDR3 size: 20 residues. Germline-derived CDR1 and CDR2 are GTSNPN and SVGIG (reference sequence). The trim removed 3 bases at V and 0 bases at J, leaving 11 bases unmatched. CDR3 in DNA: TGTGCCTGGAGCGCATTAGGGGGACTAGCGGGAGGGAGCTCCTACAATGAGCAGTTCTTC. This sequence encodes CAWSALGGLAGGSSYNEQFF.

CDR3 residues: CSVGRTARGTDTQYF. The DNA for the CDR3 is TGCAGCGTTGGGAGGACAGCACGGGGCACAGATACGCAGTATTTT. This chain connects TRBV29-1 to TRBJ2-3, with a weak D call TRBD1 (6 bases). The V gene lost 4 bases and the J gene lost 1 base, with 15 bases spanning the gap. Germline CDR1 and CDR2: SQVTM and ANQGSEA. CDR3 length: 15 residues.